This TCR beta chain was captured in a study of CD8 T cells in ankylosing spondylitis. Study results and caveats: Reports say disease-linked clones showed up significantly more in matched ankylosing spondylitis synovial fluid. Disease-linked clones were CD8+ and relatively rare in peripheral blood. Reports of some motif variants in reactive arthritis synovial fluid and blood predate this one.

Each TCR beta library was made by quantitative 5'-RACE that incorporated molecular barcodes. TCRdb processed the 5' RACE reads anew with MiXCR; each CDR3 protein has one entry. The sample holds hundreds of thousands of distinct CDR3 sequences, around a quarter seen once. Trimming at V came to 4 bases and at J to 3 bases, leaving 9 bases not matched to a gene. This CDR3 contains 15 residues. A remark on this clonotype: Its antigen is not identified.

This TCR was sampled from a male donor with ankylosing spondylitis or in good health (not recorded which). Sequencing used blood, either unsorted or a sorted T cell fraction (not recorded which). The chain combines TRBV12-3 or TRBV12-4 with TRBJ2-7; 7 positions agree with TRBD1. The CDR3: CASSSPRGQVYEQYF. DNA of the CDR3: TGTGCCAGCAGTTCCCCGCGAGGACAGGTCTACGAGCAGTACTTC.